The rows below give T cell receptor beta chains drawn from one sample of a study of shared clonotypes between healthy human individuals. Here immunoSEQ multiplex PCR was the method, and the copy in TCRdb shows in-frame clones only, minus some. The sample has 1,400,000 or so clones, 98% to 99% seen once; the top ten hold under 0.45%. The sample consisted of naive CD4+ T cells sorted from blood. The source of these receptors is a man under 40 in good health. The CDR3 runs from the conserved cysteine through the conserved F or W. The D gene is left open where the match is weak. Not all rows give a size; the values are once, few, many and, for expanded clones, a class.

V: TRBV4-3; size: .; J: TRBJ2-7; D: .; DNA: TGCGCCAGCAACGGGGGTGTGGCCGAGCAGTACTTC; CDR3: CASNGGVAEQYF
V: TRBV7-6; size: .; J: TRBJ2-7; D: .; DNA: TGTGCCAGCAGCTTAAGCGGGCGGACCTACGAGCAGTACTTC; CDR3: CASSLSGRTYEQYF
V: TRBV5-4; size: .; J: TRBJ1-2; D: .; DNA: TGTGCCAGCAGCTCACTTTCGGGGTACGGCTACACCTTC; CDR3: CASSSLSGYGYTF
V: TRBV28; size: .; J: TRBJ2-1; D: TRBD2; DNA: TGTGCCAGCAGTTTAGCGGGAGGGCCCTCCTACAATGAGCAGTTCTTC; CDR3: CASSLAGGPSYNEQFF
V: TRBV2; size: once; J: TRBJ2-1; D: TRBD2; DNA: TGTGCCAGCAGCCCCACCCCGACTAGCGGGAGCATTGGTGAGCAGTTCTTC; CDR3: CASSPTPTSGSIGEQFF
V: TRBV10-3; size: .; J: TRBJ2-1; D: .; DNA: TGTGCCATCAGGACGCCAGCGAGCTCCTACAATGAGCAGTTCTTC; CDR3: CAIRTPASSYNEQFF
V: TRBV5-4; size: .; J: TRBJ2-7; D: .; DNA: TGTGCCAGCAGCTTCGGTCTCTACGAGCAGTACTTC; CDR3: CASSFGLYEQYF
V: TRBV7-2; size: .; J: TRBJ1-2; D: TRBD1; DNA: TGTGCCAGCAGCCCTCCCGCAGGGGGCTTTGGCTACACCTTC; CDR3: CASSPPAGGFGYTF
V: TRBV5-6; size: .; J: TRBJ2-1; D: .; DNA: TGTGCCAGCAGCTTGTTGACAGAGGGCCTCTACAATGAGCAGTTCTTC; CDR3: CASSLLTEGLYNEQFF
V: TRBV4-3; size: .; J: TRBJ2-2; D: TRBD2; DNA: TGCGCCAGCAGCCCATGGGATGGCGGGAGACCTGGTACCGGGGAGCTGTTTTTT; CDR3: CASSPWDGGRPGTGELFF
V: TRBV28; size: .; J: TRBJ2-7; D: .; DNA: TGTGCCAGCAGTCTCCCAGGGGTAGGGGAGCAGTACTTC; CDR3: CASSLPGVGEQYF
V: TRBV11-3; size: .; J: TRBJ2-7; D: TRBD1; DNA: TGTGCCAGCAGCCCCAACCGGGACAGGCTCTACGAGCAGTACTTC; CDR3: CASSPNRDRLYEQYF
V: TRBV5-1; size: .; J: TRBJ2-6; D: .; DNA: TGCGCCAGCAGCCGCAGGGAAGAAAGCTCTGGGGCCAACGTCCTGACTTTC; CDR3: CASSRREESSGANVLTF
V: TRBV6-5; size: .; J: TRBJ2-7; D: TRBD2; DNA: TGTGCCAGCAGTTCCGGACTAGCGGGCGAGCAGTACTTC; CDR3: CASSSGLAGEQYF
V: TRBV11-2; size: once; J: TRBJ2-7; D: .; DNA: TGTGCCAGCAGCTTAGCGGGGACCCGACTTAGTGCCTACGAGCAGTACTTC; CDR3: CASSLAGTRLSAYEQYF
V: TRBV7-9; size: once; J: TRBJ2-7; D: TRBD2; DNA: TGTGCCAGCAGCTTGTCCCTAGCGGGAGGGGGTTGGTCCTACGAGCAGTACTTC; CDR3: CASSLSLAGGGWSYEQYF
V: TRBV7-2; size: .; J: TRBJ1-1; D: .; DNA: TGTGCCAGCAGCCCGCGACAGGCGAGGAACACTGAAGCTTTCTTT; CDR3: CASSPRQARNTEAFF
V: TRBV2; size: .; J: TRBJ1-5; D: .; DNA: TGTGCCAGCAGTGTTTCACGCAATCAGCCCCAGCATTTT; CDR3: CASSVSRNQPQHF
V: TRBV6-1; size: .; J: TRBJ2-1; D: .; DNA: TGTGCCAGCGGGGGGACTCCAAGCTCCTACAATGAGCAGTTCTTC; CDR3: CASGGTPSSYNEQFF
V: TRBV7-8; size: .; J: TRBJ2-7; D: TRBD1; DNA: TGTGCCAGCAGCTATGGGACAGGGGGCTACGAGCAGTACTTC; CDR3: CASSYGTGGYEQYF
V: TRBV11-2; size: .; J: TRBJ2-1; D: .; DNA: TGTGCCAGCAGCTCCATCCGCGGGGCGGGCTCCTACAATGAGCAGTTCTTC; CDR3: CASSSIRGAGSYNEQFF
V: TRBV19; size: .; J: TRBJ1-5; D: TRBD1; DNA: TGTGCCAGTAGTATTAGCCCCAGGGGGAGTCAGCCCCAGCATTTT; CDR3: CASSISPRGSQPQHF
V: TRBV5-4; size: .; J: TRBJ1-2; D: .; DNA: TGTGCCAGCAGCACGACCCCGCCGGGTGGCTACACCTTC; CDR3: CASSTTPPGGYTF
V: TRBV5-1; size: .; J: TRBJ2-5; D: .; DNA: TGCGCCAGCAGCTTGGGACTACAAAAGGGGGAGACCCAGTACTTC; CDR3: CASSLGLQKGETQYF
V: TRBV5-1; size: .; J: TRBJ2-3; D: .; DNA: TGCGCCAGCAGCTTCCCCGGAGATACGCAGTATTTT; CDR3: CASSFPGDTQYF
V: TRBV18; size: .; J: TRBJ2-2; D: TRBD1; DNA: TGTGCCAGCTCACCTACGGGACAGGGTAGCTTCGGGGAGCTGTTTTTT; CDR3: CASSPTGQGSFGELFF
V: TRBV7-8; size: .; J: TRBJ1-1; D: TRBD1; DNA: TGTGCCAGCAGCAAAGACAGGGACACTGAAGCTTTCTTT; CDR3: CASSKDRDTEAFF
V: TRBV10-3; size: .; J: TRBJ1-1; D: TRBD1; DNA: TGTGCCATCAGTGGCGGGACAGGGTCGGGCGCTGAAGCTTTCTTT; CDR3: CAISGGTGSGAEAFF
V: TRBV7-8; size: .; J: TRBJ1-5; D: .; DNA: TGTGCCAGCAGCTTAGCGCTCGGGGCGTATAGCAATCAGCCCCAGCATTTT; CDR3: CASSLALGAYSNQPQHF
V: TRBV27; size: once; J: TRBJ2-3; D: TRBD1; DNA: TGTGCCAGTCGACAGGGGACCCATACGACGGGGGATACGCAGTATTTT; CDR3: CASRQGTHTTGDTQYF
V: TRBV7-9; size: .; J: TRBJ2-3; D: .; DNA: TGTGCCAGCAGCTTGTACAGAACAGATACGCAGTATTTT; CDR3: CASSLYRTDTQYF
V: TRBV7-2; size: .; J: TRBJ2-1; D: .; DNA: TGTGCCAGCAGCTTAGTGGGTGAGCAGTTCTTC; CDR3: CASSLVGEQFF
V: TRBV6-6; size: .; J: TRBJ2-7; D: .; DNA: TGTGCCAGCAGTTCAGTAACCTACGAGCAGTACTTC; CDR3: CASSSVTYEQYF
V: TRBV7-9; size: .; J: TRBJ2-3; D: .; DNA: TGTGCCCTGTCAGATACGCAGTATTTT; CDR3: CALSDTQYF
V: TRBV18; size: .; J: TRBJ2-2; D: TRBD2; DNA: TGTGCCAGCTCACCAAGTCCAGCGGGATGGGGCACCGGGGAGCTGTTTTTT; CDR3: CASSPSPAGWGTGELFF
V: TRBV11-2; size: .; J: TRBJ2-3; D: TRBD2; DNA: TGTGCCAGCAGCTTAGACGGGACTAGAGGAGATACGCAGTATTTT; CDR3: CASSLDGTRGDTQYF
V: TRBV13; size: .; J: TRBJ2-7; D: TRBD2; DNA: TGTGCCAGCAGCTTAGGCCTCCTAGCGGGAGACAGTACCTACGAGCAGTACTTC; CDR3: CASSLGLLAGDSTYEQYF
V: TRBV19; size: .; J: TRBJ2-3; D: TRBD1; DNA: TGTGCCAGTAGTGCAGGACAGGGGACGCAGTATTTT; CDR3: CASSAGQGTQYF
V: TRBV5-5; size: .; J: TRBJ2-5; D: .; DNA: TGTGCCAGCAGCTCACTCGGGAGTACGGAGACCCAGTACTTC; CDR3: CASSSLGSTETQYF
V: TRBV5-5; size: .; J: TRBJ2-2; D: TRBD2; DNA: TGTGCCAGCAGTTCTAGCGGATCTAACACCGGGGAGCTGTTTTTT; CDR3: CASSSSGSNTGELFF
V: TRBV18; size: .; J: TRBJ1-1; D: .; DNA: TGTGCCAGCTCACCAAGGGGGGTTACTGAAGCTTTCTTT; CDR3: CASSPRGVTEAFF
V: TRBV29-1; size: .; J: TRBJ2-1; D: TRBD2; DNA: TGCAGCGTTGGATTGGGACTAGCGGACAATGAGCAGTTCTTC; CDR3: CSVGLGLADNEQFF
V: TRBV5-4; size: .; J: TRBJ2-7; D: TRBD2; DNA: TGTGCCAGCAGCCGACGACTAGCGGCTTCATACGAGCAGTACTTC; CDR3: CASSRRLAASYEQYF
V: TRBV11-2; size: .; J: TRBJ2-7; D: TRBD2; DNA: TGTGCCAGCAGCTTACAACTAGCGAACGACGAGCAGTACTTC; CDR3: CASSLQLANDEQYF
V: TRBV29-1; size: .; J: TRBJ2-1; D: TRBD2; DNA: TGCAGCCTGGGGGGGGTTTACAATGAGCAGTTCTTC; CDR3: CSLGGVYNEQFF
V: TRBV14; size: .; J: TRBJ1-2; D: TRBD1; DNA: TGTGCCAGCAGCCAAGTTCCGGGACAGAACTACACCTTC; CDR3: CASSQVPGQNYTF
V: TRBV29-1; size: once; J: TRBJ2-3; D: TRBD2; DNA: TGCAGCGCGGGAGGCGATACGCAGTATTTT; CDR3: CSAGGDTQYF
V: TRBV19; size: .; J: TRBJ2-1; D: .; DNA: TGTGCCAGTAGAGACCTCGGTCCTAGCTCCTACAATGAGCAGTTCTTC; CDR3: CASRDLGPSSYNEQFF
V: TRBV29-1; size: .; J: TRBJ2-6; D: TRBD2; DNA: TGCAGCGTGAGGGAGGGGCTGAGGGGGGCCAACGTCCTGACTTTC; CDR3: CSVREGLRGANVLTF
V: TRBV27; size: .; J: TRBJ2-3; D: .; DNA: TGTGCCAGCAGTTTGGGGGTTTCGGATACGCAGTATTTT; CDR3: CASSLGVSDTQYF
V: TRBV7-2; size: .; J: TRBJ2-5; D: TRBD1; DNA: TGTGCCAGCAGCTTAATTCGGTCAGGGTCGGACAGGGGGGAGACCCAGTACTTC; CDR3: CASSLIRSGSDRGETQYF
V: TRBV28; size: .; J: TRBJ2-5; D: .; DNA: TGTGCCAGCACTGGGCGCCCTATCCAAGAGACCCAGTACTTC; CDR3: CASTGRPIQETQYF
V: TRBV28; size: .; J: TRBJ2-7; D: .; DNA: TGTGCCAGCAGTTTGGTAATAGCTTCCTACGAGCAGTACTTC; CDR3: CASSLVIASYEQYF
V: TRBV19; size: .; J: TRBJ2-7; D: TRBD1; DNA: TGTGCCAGTAGTAGATACCGGGACAGGTCTTCCGAGCAGTACTTC; CDR3: CASSRYRDRSSEQYF
V: TRBV28; size: .; J: TRBJ1-5; D: TRBD1; DNA: TGTGCCAGCCATGTACTGGGACAGGGGAATCAGCCCCAGCATTTT; CDR3: CASHVLGQGNQPQHF
V: TRBV7-9; size: .; J: TRBJ1-2; D: .; DNA: TGTGCCAGCAGCCCCCCAGGTCGACAGGATAACTATGGCTACACCTTC; CDR3: CASSPPGRQDNYGYTF